One and the same sample provided the 17 T cell receptor beta chains below, sequenced in a study of blood T cells in healthy people across ages. Primers used in a second PCR of roughly 6 to 11 cycles were a sample-barcoded 5' primer and a J-beta primer mix. In TCRdb, the 5' RACE reads were re-called with MiXCR into one record per CDR3 protein. The data contain some 1.5 million distinct CDR3 sequences, 35% to 45% of them singletons. Material: blood. The receptors derive from a woman under 30 in good health.

The chain employs TRBV28 and TRBJ1-3, with D perhaps matching TRBD1 (5 bases). This CDR3 has 17 amino acids. The germline gives CDR1 MDHEN, CDR2 SYDVKM. V was shortened by 6 bases and J by 0 bases, with 18 bases between the two germline ends. CDR3 loop: CASRGWGVGPSGNTIYF. CDR3 in DNA: TGTGCCAGCAGGGGATGGGGCGTCGGCCCCTCTGGAAACACCATATATTTT.

The chain links TRBV29-1 to TRBJ2-5; tentative D call: TRBD1 (6 bases). The CDR3 length is 12 residues. V was pared by 4 bases and J by 4 bases, with 10 bases between. Germline V gives CDR1 SQVTM, CDR2 ANQGSEA. This chain's CDR3 is CSVAGVPETQYF. CDR3 sequence (DNA): TGCAGCGTTGCAGGGGTCCCAGAGACCCAGTACTTC.

This clonotype was seen only a few times. The rearrangement joins TRBV12-3 or TRBV12-4 to TRBJ2-2; TRBD1 might be the D (7 bases). The CDR3 runs 17 residues. V lost 2 bases and J 3 bases, leaving 16 bases between the germline ends. The CDR3 is CASSLSGGRLHTGELFF. In DNA, the CDR3 is TGTGCCAGCAGTTTATCAGGGGGGAGACTCCACACCGGGGAGCTGTTTTTT.

The chain uses TRBV18 and TRBJ1-2; D is possibly TRBD1 (5 bases). Germline V lookup: CDR1 KGHSH, CDR2 LQKENI. Trimming removed 1 base at V and 4 bases at J, with 10 bases between. The CDR3 length is 14 residues. DNA for the CDR3: TGTGCCAGCTCACCACGGGGCAGGACCTATGGCTACACCTTC. It translates to CASSPRGRTYGYTF.

V gene TRBV11-2 combines with J gene TRBJ2-5, with TRBD2 matching over 11 bases. Per the germline V gene, CDR1 is SGHAT and CDR2 is FQNNGV. Unmatched junction bases numbered 6, after V lost 4 bases and J lost 5 bases. The length of the CDR3 is 15 residues. CDR3 bases: TGTGCCAGCAGCTCGACTAGCGGGACTTGGGAGACCCAGTACTTC. Its translation is CASSSTSGTWETQYF. Together with reference TRBV11-2 and TRBJ2-5, the CDR3 gives the full variable domain: EAGVAQSPRYKIIEKRQSVAFWCNPISGHATLYWYQQILGQGPKLLIQFQNNGVVDDSQLPKDRFSAERLKGVDSTLKIQPAKLEDSAVYLCASSSTSGTWETQYFGPGTRLLVL.

This clonotype turned up a few times. This chain joins TRBV20-1 and TRBJ2-7; TRBD2 matches 7 bases. From germline, CDR1 is DFQATT and CDR2 SNEGSKA (reference sequence). V lost 3 bases to trimming and J lost 4 bases; unmatched junction nucleotides: 9. The CDR3 is 14 amino acids. This chain's CDR3 is CSASPPSGAYEQYF. In nucleotides, the CDR3 is TGCAGTGCTAGCCCTCCTAGCGGCGCATACGAGCAGTACTTC.

The table lists this clonotype with a few counts. V usage is TRBV4-1 and J usage is TRBJ1-2; D possibly corresponds to TRBD1 (5 bases). Germline CDR1 is MGHRA and CDR2 is YSYEKL. V was pared by 1 base and J by 4 bases, with 10 bases between. This CDR3 is 14 amino acids long. CDR3 sequence reads: CASSQGGSFYGYTF. The CDR3 region has the DNA TGCGCCAGCAGCCAAGGGGGCAGTTTCTATGGCTACACCTTC.

This clonotype was detected only a few times. The genes are TRBV6-2 or TRBV6-3 and TRBJ2-7; no definite D call. V gave up 5 bases and J gave up 7 bases, with 18 bases separating them. The CDR3 spans 14 residues. Germline CDR1 and CDR2: MNHEY and SVGEGT. The chain's CDR3 is CASSNRAILEEQYF. The CDR3 DNA follows: TGTGCCAGCAGTAACCGGGCCATCCTCGAGGAGCAGTACTTC.

Only a few counts were recorded for this clonotype. The genes are TRBV15 and TRBJ2-7; tentatively, D is TRBD1 (5 bases). V lost 0 bases and J lost 7, with 10 bases in between. This CDR3 has 13 amino acids. Germline V gene data show CDR1 as LNHNV and CDR2 as YYDKDF (reference sequence). CDR3 amino acids: CATSRDQGYEQYF. The DNA for the CDR3 is TGTGCCACCAGCAGAGATCAGGGTTATGAGCAGTACTTC.

This chain uses TRBV13 with TRBJ2-7; 11 nucleotides line up with TRBD1. The CDR3 is made up of 18 amino acids. In germline, CDR1 is PRHDT, CDR2 FYEKMQ (reference sequence). V lost 0 bases to trimming and J lost 4 bases; unmatched junction nucleotides: 11. The DNA for the CDR3 is TGTGCCAGCAGCTTAGGCGTTCGAGGGACAGGGGGGTGGTACGAGCAGTACTTC. It codes for CASSLGVRGTGGWYEQYF.

The chain couples TRBV6-2 or TRBV6-3 to TRBJ1-5; no reliable D call. The CDR3 is 15 amino acids. Germline CDR1 MNHEY, CDR2 SVGEGT. Trimming pared 1 base from V and 3 bases from J, leaving 10 bases between. The CDR3, as DNA: TGTGCCAGCAGTTACTTTGCCGGGCCCAATCAGCCCCAGCATTTT. Its translation is CASSYFAGPNQPQHF.

The chain has TRBV28 and TRBJ2-1; D is unresolved. There are 16 residues in the CDR3. Germline CDR1 reads MDHEN; CDR2 reads SYDVKM. Trimming pared 7 bases from V and 8 bases from J, leaving 24 bases between. Here the CDR3 DNA reads TGTGCCAGCAAAACTTTCCCCGCCTTGGGTGGGGATGAGCAGTTCTTC. Translating gives CASKTFPALGGDEQFF.

A note on this clonotype: A much larger clone differs by one base, so this may be a read error. The J gene is TRBJ2-6, the V gene TRBV7-8; D not resolved. V lost 7 bases to trimming and J lost 0 bases, with 7 bases between them. Germline lookup yields CDR1 SGHVS and CDR2 FQNEAQ. The CDR3 is made up of 14 amino acids. Here the CDR3 reads CASTHLSGANVLTF. CDR3 nucleotides: TGTGCCAGCACCCACCTCTCTGGGGCCAACGTCCTGACTTTC. Looking up the rest from reference TRBV7-8 and TRBJ2-6 gives the full variable domain: GAGVSQSPRYKVAKRGQDVALRCDPISGHVSLFWYQQALGQGPEFLTYFQNEAQLDKSGLPSDRFFAERPEGSVSTLKIQRTQQEDSAVYLCASTHLSGANVLTFGAGSRLTVL.

V usage is TRBV6-2 or TRBV6-3 and J usage is TRBJ2-1, with D possibly TRBD1 on 6 matching bases. The CDR3 runs to 15 residues. Trimming removed 6 bases at V and 4 bases at J, with 16 bases between. Germline V lookup: CDR1 MNHEY, CDR2 SVGEGT. CDR3 nucleotides: TGTGCCAGCAGCCTCGACAGGTCTAGGTACAATGAGCAGTTCTTC. Amino acids: CASSLDRSRYNEQFF.

This rearrangement joins TRBV10-3 to TRBJ2-3, with D maybe TRBD2 (6 bases). V was shortened by 4 bases and J by 1 base, with 12 bases between the two germline ends. CDR1 is ENHRY and CDR2 is SYGVKD in the germline V gene. The CDR3 has 15 residues. For the CDR3, the DNA is TGTGCCATCAGTGGGCTGGAGGGTGGCACAGATACGCAGTATTTT. Translating it yields CAISGLEGGTDTQYF.

The V and J genes are TRBV20-1 and TRBJ2-7, with D possibly being TRBD1 (6 bases). The CDR3 spans 15 residues. Germline CDR1 DFQATT, CDR2 SNEGSKA (reference sequence). V shed 0 bases and J shed 7 bases, with 19 bases lying between them. CDR3 nucleotides: TGCAGTGCTAGAGATCGCGGACAGACCTACAATGAGCAGTACTTC. This encodes CSARDRGQTYNEQYF.

This clonotype turned up a few times. This sequence joins TRBV10-3 and TRBJ1-2, with TRBD1 matching 7 bases. With V trimmed by 11 bases and J by 3 bases, 6 bases remained unmatched. Per the germline V gene, CDR1 is ENHRY and CDR2 is SYGVKD. This CDR3 is 12 amino acids long. Here the CDR3 reads CASHRGHYGYTF. As DNA, the CDR3 is TGTGCCTCCCACAGGGGCCACTATGGCTACACCTTC.